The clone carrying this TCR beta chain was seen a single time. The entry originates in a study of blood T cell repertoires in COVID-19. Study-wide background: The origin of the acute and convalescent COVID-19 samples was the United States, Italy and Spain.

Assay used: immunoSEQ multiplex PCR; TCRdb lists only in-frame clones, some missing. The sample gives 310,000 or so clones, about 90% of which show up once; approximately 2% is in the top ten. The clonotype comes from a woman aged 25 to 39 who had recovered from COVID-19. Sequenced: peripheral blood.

The CDR3 nucleotides read TGTGCCACCGGCATCGGCGGGGAACCATACAATGAGCAGTTCTTC. This encodes CATGIGGEPYNEQFF. The V gene is TRBV15, the J gene TRBJ2-1, with a tentative D call TRBD2 (6 bases). This CDR3 is 15 amino acids long. V was cut by 8 bases and J by 4 bases, with 18 bases left in between. The germline V gene encodes CDR1 LNHNV and CDR2 YYDKDF (reference sequence).